This TCR beta chain was sequenced in a study of cytomegalovirus exposure and HLA in healthy donors (dated by TCRdb to 2016 to 2017). With regard to the full study: According to an earlier analysis of 587 of the donors, some 170 million T cells yielded 95 million to 140 million unique TCR beta sequences and around 280 Gb of sequence data. An early release that covered about 640 HLA-typed donors contained 300 to 350 gigabases of sequencing data and 65 million to 100 million unique TCR sequences. Of the roughly 400 genotyped donors, 81% were placed in the genetic ancestry cluster associated with self-reported Caucasian donors. The study aimed to test whether cataloging public T cell receptors could reveal signatures of past pathogen exposure. The study profiled the T cell repertoires of 550 to 700 subjects by immunosequencing and related them to cytomegalovirus serostatus. Besides the first cohort of more than 650 subjects, a separate validation cohort made up of over 100 different subjects was used. To predict cytomegalovirus infection status, the study combined high-throughput TCR immunosequencing, statistical association of individual TCRs with disease status, and machine learning. A later analysis re-analyzed previously published TCR beta repertoires from approximately 670 donors and added high-resolution HLA genotyping to study TCR occurrence patterns. Rather than using new phenotypic data, the later analysis identified candidate immune exposures from TCR beta sequences and from how often those sequences occurred across donors. In an earlier analysis of around 540 of the donors, high-throughput TCR beta sequencing was used to judge whether each TCR beta V gene segment behaved as functional or pseudogenic. Alongside the repertoire data, information on donor age, sex, ethnicity and CMV serostatus was compiled. A later genetic analysis used genome-wide SNP genotypes for about 65% of the 666 donors, treating that subset as a discovery cohort. All discovery cohort repertoires had been generated on a single sequencing platform. HLA typing included class I and class II loci at four-digit resolution. Typing coverage varied by locus: roughly 629-640 donors for A, B, C, DRB1 and DQB1; some 520 for DQA1; nearly 610 for DPA1; fewer than 480 for DPB1. Because of strong linkage in the cohort, five DR-DQ haplotypes were treated as single units for association and clustering. Across about 380 genotyped donors of the cohort, an average of about 240,000 unique TCR beta nucleotide sequences per donor were sequenced, and 15% to 20% of those sequences were non-productive.

In total, approximately 700 healthy bone marrow donors made up the cohort. Cohort members were all nominally healthy when sampled, although unrecorded immune exposures were likely present. The donor tested CMV seronegative and was one of the 352 seronegative cohort members. A peripheral blood sample was provided by each donor, and peripheral blood mononuclear cells were used for TCR beta sequencing. The Qiagen DNeasy Blood Extraction Kit was used to extract genomic DNA from the blood cell samples. Overall study outcomes, separate from this receptor: In the study, 150 to 200 TCR beta chains were listed as associated with cytomegalovirus. Most CMV-associated TCR beta chains appeared to be HLA-restricted in a later analysis, and the HLA associations seemed to be driven largely by CMV exposure. Because HLA typing was unavailable for some donors at each locus, only the typed subset was used in association tests. Immune exposure information for the cohort was limited to CMV serostatus. The cohort was sequenced for TCR beta chains only, and without alpha or paired-chain data the features that could be detected were limited. Most TCR sequences were seen in very few donors, while some public TCRs were found in many individuals. The presence/absence analyses assumed that sequencing depth was roughly uniform across donors, and that assumption may not be true. An earlier analysis of several hundred of the donors showed that most TCR beta V segments appeared in productive rearrangements either about 87% or about 30% of the time, which broadly matched IMGT annotations. A further reported finding was that TCR beta sequences accurately predicted the HLA-A and HLA-B alleles for most subjects in the first cohort. In a later genetic analysis, fewer N-insertions in productive TCRs were reported among donors in an Asian-associated ancestry cluster than the approximately 670-donor mean. At a false discovery rate of 0.05, a later analysis linked approximately 18,000 TCR beta sequences to specific HLA alleles. Assigning TCR associations to individual alleles was difficult when HLA alleles, especially DR and DQ, strongly co-occurred. Because counts were too low, roughly 16 rarely observed V segments, including chromosome 9 orphons, were left out of the earlier analysis of 500 to 750 of the donors. Correlated functional status among segregating V segments might reflect linkage disequilibrium, but an unknown experimental factor could not be ruled out. Some IMGT-functional V segments, including TRBV6-2 and TRBV6-3, could not be told apart with the 87-base-pair reads, so those segments were excluded. A later analysis found that HLA-associated TCR beta chains were more clonally expanded and had lower generation probabilities than equally common non-associated chains. The authors suggested that the approach could potentially be extended to other disease states and immunological phenotypes. According to a later analysis, TCR association rates differed among HLA loci, with DRB1 alleles showing the most associated TCRs and HLA-C alleles showing the fewest. Several of the top co-occurrence clusters appeared to be linked to parvovirus B19, influenza, CMV and Epstein-Barr virus, according to a later analysis. The classifier was reported to diagnose cytomegalovirus status with high specificity and sensitivity in both the original cohort and the validation cohort. A few of the identified cytomegalovirus-associated TCR beta chains were confirmed in vitro to be specific for cytomegalovirus antigens. A cluster of highly shared sequence variants was judged likely to represent a technical artifact of the sequencing pipeline. An association between a missense DCLRE1C variant and V-gene and J-gene trimming of TCR beta chains was found in a later genetic analysis and replicated in an independent cohort.

The library was made by the immunoSEQ multiplex PCR assay. The multiplex PCR relied on a mix of 60 forward primers for TCR Vbeta segments and 13 reverse primers for TCR Jbeta segments. Amplification of the CDR3 region of rearranged TCR beta genes was performed with a multiplex PCR assay on genomic DNA. Amplified TCR beta libraries were sequenced as 87-base-pair reads on the Illumina HiSeq System. The authors' pipeline ran thus. A later analysis tallied around 82 million unique TCR beta chains across the 666 repertoires, and around 9.9 million of those chains were shared by two or more donors. To remove PCR and sequencing errors, raw reads were error-corrected and collapsed into unique sequences using a nearest-neighbor algorithm that merged closely related sequences. V, D and J gene segments were assigned by aligning CDR3 sequences to IMGT reference sequences. Each retained sequence needed at least a six-nucleotide match to both a V gene segment and a J gene segment. Rearrangements were classified as productive when the CDR3 lacked stop codons and remained in frame with V and J, and all other rearrangements were classified as non-productive. CDR3 was defined according to IMGT convention as the region running from the second conserved V-encoded cysteine to the conserved J-encoded phenylalanine. The earlier analysis of a few hundred of the donors excluded sequences that lacked an unambiguous match to a single V gene segment. In an earlier analysis of approximately 550 of the donors, V segments were called functional above 56.7% productive rearrangements and were called segregating when the between-donor standard deviation exceeded 5%. A statistical classification framework was developed to diagnose cytomegalovirus status using the catalog of TCR beta chain sequences. In a later analysis, TCR nucleotide sequences were compared against IMGT/GENE-DB human TR gene sequences so that V and J genes could be assigned. Using the TCRdist pipeline, a later analysis assigned CDR3 sequences along with most-parsimonious VDJ recombination scenarios. A later analysis defined each TCR beta chain by its CDR3 amino acid sequence plus V-gene family, and excluded reads lacking a unique V-gene family. A later analysis removed nearly 600 highly shared, low-generation-probability nucleotide sequences to deal with suspected cross-contamination and a sequencing artifact. In a later analysis, a clonal expansion index for each public chain was calculated from normalized within-repertoire ranks of inferred template counts. A later analysis computed generation probabilities with a VDJ recombination model fitted to out-of-frame rearrangements, and checked the results against IGoR. In a later analysis, hypergeometric tests were used to score TCR-TCR, TCR-HLA and TCR-CMV co-occurrence, with a repertoire-size bias correction applied to TCR pairs. False discovery rates were estimated in a later analysis by permuting HLA or CMV assignments 20 times. In a later analysis, co-occurring TCRs were grouped using DBSCAN, with TCRdist sequence similarity added in when clustering inside HLA-allele-positive subsets. Repertoires with fewer than 30,000 or more than 120,000 public chains, plus five repertoires with anomalous nucleotide sharing, were excluded from co-occurrence clustering. TCRdb limited this immuneACCESS table to in-frame rearrangements with V and J called. A share of clones is missing; checked studies link under half to unresolved V genes, and the rest is unexplained. The V and J calls and the clone size are those of that table, but D and trimming were determined from the DNA. The sample table records fewer than 200,000 clones; 70% to 90% of these occur just once. The ten largest clones take up approximately 0.78% of the sample.

Remarks on this clone: What this receptor recognizes is not known. No per-base quality is available; no much larger clone lies one base away.

V is pared back by 4 bases and J by 8 bases, with 18 bases lying between the germline termini. The germline V gene encodes CDR1 SGHDT and CDR2 YYEEEE. Including cysteine and phenylalanine, the CDR3 has 15 amino acids. Only CDR3 DNA is held: 45 bases, read in frame from base 1. The chain couples TRBV5-6 to TRBJ1-4; TRBD1 is a weak D gene call, 6 bases matching. The sequenced sample consisted of PBMCs. This sequence was found in a woman younger than 35 in good health and CMV-seronegative. Read as DNA, the sequence is TGTGCCAGCAGCATACAGGGAGGGTTGGGGGAAAAACTGTTTTTT. This sequence encodes CASSIQGGLGEKLFF.